This T cell receptor (beta chain) came from a study of cytomegalovirus exposure and HLA in healthy donors. Germline values: CDR1 LNHDA, CDR2 SQIVND (reference sequence). V gave up 4 bases and J gave up 4 bases; unmatched junction bases: 7. This CDR3 spans 15 amino acids. Use of 60 Vbeta and 13 Jbeta primers characterized the PCR. Sequenced by immunoSEQ multiplex PCR; TCRdb stores in-frame clones only, minus some. The sample includes hundreds of thousands of clones, around 78% seen only once; the top ten take about 0.45%. The chain employs TRBV19 and TRBJ1-1, with 9 bases that match TRBD1. Specimen: PBMCs. This clonotype was obtained from a boy aged 10-17 years in good health and CMV-seronegative. The CDR3 loop reads CASSTHRGLSTEAFF. In DNA form, the CDR3 reads TGTGCCAGTAGTACCCACAGGGGGCTGAGCACTGAAGCTTTCTTT.